Following are 2 T cell receptor beta chains from one sample sequenced in a study of blood T cell repertoires in COVID-19. TCRdb keeps only in-frame clones here, not all; method: immunoSEQ multiplex PCR. The table lists around 170,000 clones, roughly 80% of them singletons. The material sequenced was peripheral blood. The receptors come from a woman aged 40 to 49 with acute or convalescent COVID-19.

V and J are TRBV28 and TRBJ2-1, with 7 bases lining up with TRBD2. The CDR3 runs to 17 residues. Germline CDR1 reads MDHEN; CDR2 reads SYDVKM. J lost 8 bases, V lost 5 bases, and 18 bases had no gene match. CDR3 DNA sequence: TGTGCCAGCAGTCCCGTCTTCAGCGGGACCCGTCTGGATGAGCAGTTCTTC. The encoded protein is CASSPVFSGTRLDEQFF.

The count of this clone is one. The rearrangement links TRBV20-1 to TRBJ2-5; 8 nucleotides match TRBD2. Trimming cost V 5 bases and J 0 bases; bases outside gene matches: 8. There are 15 residues in the CDR3. Germline CDR1 and CDR2: DFQATT and SNEGSKA (reference sequence). The CDR3 here is CSAREGGGHQETQYF. CDR3 nucleotide sequence: TGCAGTGCTCGTGAGGGCGGGGGGCACCAAGAGACCCAGTACTTC.